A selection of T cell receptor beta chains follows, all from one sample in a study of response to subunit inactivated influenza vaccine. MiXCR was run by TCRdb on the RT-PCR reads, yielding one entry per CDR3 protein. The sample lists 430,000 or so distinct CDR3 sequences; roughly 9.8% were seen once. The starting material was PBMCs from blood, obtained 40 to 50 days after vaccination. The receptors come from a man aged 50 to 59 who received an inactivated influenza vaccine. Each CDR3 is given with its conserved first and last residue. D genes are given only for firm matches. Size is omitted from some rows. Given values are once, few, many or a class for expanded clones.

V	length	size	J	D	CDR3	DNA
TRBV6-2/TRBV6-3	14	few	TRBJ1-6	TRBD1	CASSVTGNNSPLHF	TGTGCCAGCAGCGTGACAGGGAACAATTCACCCCTCCACTTT
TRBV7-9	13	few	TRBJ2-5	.	CASSLALIETQYF	TGTGCCAGCAGCTTAGCGCTAATTGAGACCCAGTACTTC
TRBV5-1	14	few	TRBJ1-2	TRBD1	CASSGGQGREGYTF	TGCGCCAGCAGCGGTGGACAGGGACGTGAAGGCTACACCTTC
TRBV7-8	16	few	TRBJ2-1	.	CASSFGRVSSYNEQFF	TGTGCCAGCAGCTTTGGGCGGGTGAGCTCCTACAATGAGCAGTTCTTC
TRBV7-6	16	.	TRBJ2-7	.	CASSLASADSSYEQYF	TGTGCCAGCAGCTTAGCGTCGGCGGACAGCTCCTACGAGCAGTACTTC
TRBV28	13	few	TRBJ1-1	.	CASSLSQNPEAFF	TGTGCCAGCAGTTTATCCCAGAACCCTGAAGCTTTCTTT
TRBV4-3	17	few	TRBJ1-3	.	CASSRQYAVGSGNTIYF	TGCGCCAGCAGCCGACAGTATGCTGTGGGCTCTGGAAACACCATATATTTT
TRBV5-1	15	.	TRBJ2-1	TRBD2	CASSLQASGGNEQFF	TGCGCCAGCAGCTTGCAGGCTAGCGGGGGAAATGAGCAGTTCTTC
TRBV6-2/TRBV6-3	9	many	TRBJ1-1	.	CASSPGTLF	TGTGCCAGCAGCCCCGGGACACTTTTT
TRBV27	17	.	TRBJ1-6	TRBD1	CASSLTGTGAYNSPLHF	TGTGCCAGCAGTTTAACGGGGACAGGAGCCTATAATTCACCCCTCCACTTT
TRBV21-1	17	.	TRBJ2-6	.	CASSSRDRASGANVLTF	TGTGCCAGCAGCTCCCGGGACAGGGCTTCTGGGGCCAACGTCCTGACTTTC
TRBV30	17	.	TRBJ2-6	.	CAWSSSILSSGANVLTF	TGTGCCTGGAGTTCAAGCATCTTAAGCTCTGGGGCCAACGTCCTGACTTTC
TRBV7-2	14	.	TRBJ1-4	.	CASSFTPTNEKLFF	TGTGCCAGCAGCTTCACTCCAACTAATGAAAAACTGTTTTTT
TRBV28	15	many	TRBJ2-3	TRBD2	CASSGGGVGTDTQYF	TGTGCCAGCAGCGGGGGGGGAGTGGGCACAGATACGCAGTATTTT
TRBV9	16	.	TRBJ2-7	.	CASSVAPNGGAYEQYF	TGTGCCAGCAGCGTAGCCCCGAACGGAGGGGCCTACGAGCAGTACTTC
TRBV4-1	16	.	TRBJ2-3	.	CASSQDPAAGQDTQYF	TGCGCCAGCAGCCAAGATCCTGCCGCAGGTCAAGATACGCAGTATTTT
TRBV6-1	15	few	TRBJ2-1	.	CASSPMTRPNNEQFF	TGTGCCAGCAGTCCAATGACTAGGCCCAACAATGAGCAGTTCTTC
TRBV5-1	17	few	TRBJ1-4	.	CASSLGPGGLGDEKLFF	TGCGCCAGCAGCTTGGGGCCCGGAGGGCTTGGAGATGAAAAACTGTTTTTT
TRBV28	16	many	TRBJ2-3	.	CASSSPIERGTDTQYF	TGTGCCAGCAGTTCGCCCATTGAGCGGGGCACAGATACGCAGTATTTT
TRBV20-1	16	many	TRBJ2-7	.	CSARDSLLGRGNEQYF	TGCAGTGCTAGAGATTCTCTACTCGGGAGAGGCAACGAGCAGTACTTC
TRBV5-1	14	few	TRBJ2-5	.	CASSTWTDQETQYF	TGCGCCAGCAGCACCTGGACGGATCAAGAGACCCAGTACTTC
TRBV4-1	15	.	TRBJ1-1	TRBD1	CASSQVGTGNTEAFF	TGCGCCAGCAGCCAAGTGGGGACAGGGAACACTGAAGCTTTCTTT
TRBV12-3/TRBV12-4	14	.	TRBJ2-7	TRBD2	CASRWGRGRNEQYF	TGTGCCAGCAGGTGGGGGAGGGGCCGCAACGAGCAGTACTTC
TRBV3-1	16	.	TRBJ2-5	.	CASSQERDSGTKTQYF	TGTGCCAGCAGCCAAGAGAGGGACAGCGGGACGAAGACCCAGTACTTC
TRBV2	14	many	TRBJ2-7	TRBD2	CASSVLAVSYEQYF	TGTGCCAGCAGTGTACTAGCGGTTTCCTACGAGCAGTACTTC
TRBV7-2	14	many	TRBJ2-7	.	CASSLQGTGYEQYF	TGTGCCAGCAGCTTACAGGGTACCGGTTACGAGCAGTACTTC
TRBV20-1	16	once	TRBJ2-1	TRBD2	CSASTLAGESYNEQFF	TGCAGTGCTAGTACACTAGCGGGGGAATCCTACAATGAGCAGTTCTTC
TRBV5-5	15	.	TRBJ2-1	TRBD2	CASSRLAGNHGEQFF	TGTGCCAGCAGCAGACTAGCGGGAAATCATGGGGAGCAGTTCTTC
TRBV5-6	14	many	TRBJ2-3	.	CASRTWANTDTQYF	TGTGCCAGCAGAACCTGGGCGAACACAGATACGCAGTATTTT
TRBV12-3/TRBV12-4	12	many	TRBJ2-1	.	CASMHPPNEQFF	TGTGCCAGCATGCACCCCCCCAATGAGCAGTTCTTC
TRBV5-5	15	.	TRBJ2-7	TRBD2	CASSTLAGDYNEQYF	TGTGCCAGCAGCACTCTAGCGGGGGACTACAATGAGCAGTACTTC
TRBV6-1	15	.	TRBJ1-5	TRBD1	CASSRQGDSNQPQHF	TGTGCCAGCAGCCGGCAGGGGGATAGCAATCAGCCCCAGCATTTT
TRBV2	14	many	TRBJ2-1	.	CASREEDSYNEQFF	TGTGCCAGCAGGGAGGAAGACAGCTACAATGAGCAGTTCTTC
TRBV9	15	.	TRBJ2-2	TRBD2	CASSVGLAEAGELFF	TGTGCCAGCAGCGTAGGGCTAGCGGAGGCCGGGGAGCTGTTTTTT
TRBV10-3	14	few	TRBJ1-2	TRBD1	CAISPRGPSDGYTF	TGTGCCATCAGCCCCAGGGGGCCTTCGGATGGCTACACCTTC
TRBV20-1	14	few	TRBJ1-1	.	CSARDIGSGTEAFF	TGCAGTGCTAGAGATATAGGGTCTGGAACTGAAGCTTTCTTT
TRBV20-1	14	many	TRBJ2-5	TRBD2	CSANLGGGVETQYF	TGCAGTGCTAATCTTGGCGGGGGAGTGGAGACCCAGTACTTC
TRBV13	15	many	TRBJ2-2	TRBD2	CASSTSGRHTGELFF	TGTGCCAGCAGCACTAGCGGGAGGCACACCGGGGAGCTGTTTTTT
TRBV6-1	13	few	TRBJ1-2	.	CASSELGSYGYTF	TGTGCCAGCAGTGAATTAGGGTCCTATGGCTACACCTTC
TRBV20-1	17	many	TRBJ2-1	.	CSARVISREKDYNEQFF	TGCAGTGCTAGAGTGATCTCTCGGGAGAAGGATTACAATGAGCAGTTCTTC
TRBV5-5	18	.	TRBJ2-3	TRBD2	CASSIPPGLAGVTDTQYF	TGTGCCAGCAGCATCCCACCAGGACTAGCGGGGGTCACAGATACGCAGTATTTT
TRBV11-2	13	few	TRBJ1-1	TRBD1	CAVATGVNTEAFF	TGTGCCGTTGCGACAGGGGTGAACACTGAAGCTTTCTTT
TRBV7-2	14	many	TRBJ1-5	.	CASSYGRVNQPQHF	TGTGCCAGCAGCTATGGACGGGTCAATCAGCCCCAGCATTTT
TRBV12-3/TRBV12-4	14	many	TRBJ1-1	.	CASSLGGRGTEAFF	TGTGCCAGCAGTTTAGGGGGCCGGGGCACTGAAGCTTTCTTT
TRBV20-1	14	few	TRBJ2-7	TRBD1	CSASADRGLFEQYF	TGCAGTGCTAGTGCAGACAGGGGGCTGTTCGAGCAGTACTTC